The subject of this entry is one T cell receptor beta chain. The record originates from a study of blood T cell repertoires in COVID-19. Turning to the study itself: From the United States, Italy and Spain came samples of acute and convalescent COVID-19.

Measured with immunoSEQ multiplex PCR; TCRdb has only the in-frame clones, and not every one. This table has 230,000 or so clones, around 80% appearing once. The sample consisted of peripheral blood. The sequence was collected from a man between 35 and 55 years old who had recovered from COVID-19.

The CDR3 here is CASSLSSGSGGKNIQYF. The DNA of the CDR3 is TGTGCCAGCAGTTTATCGAGTGGTAGCGGGGGGAAAAACATTCAGTACTTC. The gene calls are TRBV27 and TRBJ2-4; 10 bases are shared with TRBD2. The germline CDR1 and CDR2 sequences are MNHEY and SMNVEV (reference sequence). The CDR3 length is 17 residues. The ends lost 0 bases at V and 4 bases at J; junction bases unmatched: 6.